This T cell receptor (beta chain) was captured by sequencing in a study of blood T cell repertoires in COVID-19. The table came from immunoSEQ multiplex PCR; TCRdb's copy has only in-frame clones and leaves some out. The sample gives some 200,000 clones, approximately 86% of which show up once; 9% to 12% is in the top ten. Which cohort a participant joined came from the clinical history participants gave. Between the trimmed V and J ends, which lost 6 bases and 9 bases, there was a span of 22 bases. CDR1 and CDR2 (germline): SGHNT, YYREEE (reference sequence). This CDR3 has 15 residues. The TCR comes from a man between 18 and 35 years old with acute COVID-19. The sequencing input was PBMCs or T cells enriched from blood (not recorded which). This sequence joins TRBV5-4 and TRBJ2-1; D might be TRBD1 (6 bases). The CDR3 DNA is TGTGCCAGCAAAGCTATGGCTAAACAGGGCCGTGAGCAGTTCTTC. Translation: CASKAMAKQGREQFF.